This passage covers 22 T cell receptor beta chains from one sample sequenced in a study of T cell responses to AZD1222 COVID-19 vaccine. Data came from immunoSEQ multiplex PCR; TCRdb stores just in-frame clones and leaves some out. The repertoire holds more than 85,000 clones, with roughly 88% as singletons. Specimen: peripheral blood, collected on day 0 of AZD1222 vaccination. The receptors derive from an adult in good health.

With respect to this clone: At one end, the junction sequence differs from germline, possibly due to a read error. In DNA form, the CDR3 reads TGTGCCACCAGTGCTTTGGACAGGGGGCGCAGAGGAACGGAGACCCAGTACTTC. Protein sequence: CATSALDRGRRGTETQYF. The J gene is TRBJ2-5, the V gene TRBV24-1; 11 nucleotides align to TRBD1. CDR3 length: 18 residues. CDR1 is KGHDR, CDR2 SFDVKD, per germline.

This sequence joins TRBV6-6 and TRBJ2-7; TRBD1 matches 7 bases. CDR1 and CDR2 from the germline V gene are MNHNY and SVGAGI (reference sequence). Unmatched junction bases numbered 13, after V lost 5 bases and J lost 3 bases. CDR3 length equals 16 residues. Here the CDR3 reads CASSPQGQTWNYEQYF. DNA for the CDR3: TGTGCCAGCAGTCCGCAGGGACAGACCTGGAACTACGAGCAGTACTTC.

J is TRBJ2-3 and V is TRBV14; D unclear. This CDR3 contains 16 residues. V was trimmed by 2 bases and J by 3 bases, leaving 15 bases between them. Germline CDR1 SGHDN, CDR2 FVKESK. This chain's CDR3 is CASSQRPLVGTDTQYF. For the CDR3, the DNA is TGTGCCAGCAGCCAACGACCGCTAGTGGGAACAGATACGCAGTATTTT. Complete variable domain (other parts from reference TRBV14 and TRBJ2-3): EAGVTQFPSHSVIEKGQTVTLRCDPISGHDNLYWYRRVMGKEIKFLLHFVKESKQDESGMPNNRFLAERTGGTYSTLKVQPAELEDSGVYFCASSQRPLVGTDTQYFGPGTRLTVL.

The CDR3 spells CASSFSGSGVYNEQFF. The DNA for the CDR3 is TGTGCCAGCAGCTTCAGCGGTAGCGGGGTCTACAATGAGCAGTTCTTC. J is TRBJ2-1 and V is TRBV13; 8 bases fit TRBD2. Per germline, CDR1 PRHDT and CDR2 FYEKMQ (reference sequence). CDR3 length equals 16 residues. V dropped 3 bases and J dropped 3; count of bases not matched to a gene: 7.

J is TRBJ2-5 and V is TRBV5-5; either TRBD1 or TRBD2 may fit D (6 bases each). The V end lost 3 bases, the J end lost 2 bases, and 11 bases lay between the germline ends. In germline, CDR1 is SGHKS, CDR2 YYEKEE (reference sequence). The CDR3 runs 14 residues. The CDR3 region has the DNA TGTGCCAGCAGCTCTCAGGGGACTCAAGAGACCCAGTACTTC. Encoded protein: CASSSQGTQETQYF.

J is TRBJ1-2 and V is TRBV19, with D possibly matching TRBD1 (5 bases). The CDR3 spans 13 residues. Trimming shortened V by 3 bases and J by 2 bases, and 7 bases separated the two germline ends. Germline V gene data show CDR1 as LNHDA and CDR2 as SQIVND (reference sequence). The CDR3 sequence: CASSMEGNYGYTF. The DNA of the CDR3 is TGTGCCAGTAGTATGGAGGGGAACTATGGCTACACCTTC.

J is TRBJ1-3 and V is TRBV6-5; 7 positions agree with TRBD1. V lost 3 bases to trimming and J lost 4 bases; unmatched junction nucleotides: 9. There are 16 residues in the CDR3. Germline values: CDR1 MNHEY, CDR2 SVGAGI. CDR3 in amino acids: CASSYRRQGTGNTIYF. Written as DNA, the CDR3 is TGTGCCAGCAGTTATAGGCGACAGGGAACCGGAAACACCATATATTTT.

The chain links TRBV12-3 or TRBV12-4 to TRBJ1-2; D remains ambiguous. The CDR3 length is 13 residues. V lost 3 bases to trimming and J lost 3 bases, with 8 bases between them. CDR3 loop: CASSLEAHYGYTF. The CDR3 DNA reads TGTGCCAGCAGTTTGGAGGCGCACTATGGCTACACCTTC.

The rearrangement joins TRBV4-1 to TRBJ2-5; no reliable D call. This CDR3 has 13 residues. The germline V gene has CDR1 MGHRA and CDR2 YSYEKL. The V end lost 0 bases, the J end lost 2 bases, and 4 bases lay between the germline ends. The CDR3 is CASSQEGQETQYF. The DNA of the CDR3 is TGCGCCAGCAGCCAAGAGGGGCAAGAGACCCAGTACTTC.

Comments on this clone: The sample contains more than one DNA sequence encoding this CDR3. This sequence joins TRBV18 and TRBJ1-5; D is possibly TRBD1 (5 bases). The V end lost 2 bases, the J end lost 4 bases, and 6 bases lay between the germline ends. The CDR3 extends over 13 amino acids. Per the germline V gene, CDR1 is KGHSH and CDR2 is LQKENI. CDR3 nucleotides: TGTGCCAGCTCACCAGGGGCGAATCAGCCCCAGCATTTT. Its protein is CASSPGANQPQHF.

The chain joins TRBV27 to TRBJ2-7, with D perhaps matching TRBD2 (5 bases). This CDR3 has 15 residues. Germline V CDR1 and CDR2: MNHEY, SMNVEV (reference sequence). The V end lost 6 bases, the J end lost 5 bases, and 20 bases lay between the germline ends. This chain's CDR3 is CASSPSRPRENEQYF. The CDR3 nucleotides read TGTGCCAGCAGCCCCTCCCGGCCGAGGGAAAACGAGCAGTACTTC.

This chain uses TRBV7-8 with TRBJ2-5; D not certain. Germline V gene sequence: CDR1 SGHVS, CDR2 FQNEAQ. Between the trimmed V and J ends, which lost 5 bases and 2 bases, there was a span of 12 bases. This CDR3 is built from 14 residues. The CDR3 DNA follows: TGTGCCAGCAGCCTCTCCTGGGTACAAGAGACCCAGTACTTC. Translated, it gives CASSLSWVQETQYF. Together with reference TRBV7-8 and TRBJ2-5, the CDR3 gives the full variable domain: GAGVSQSPRYKVAKRGQDVALRCDPISGHVSLFWYQQALGQGPEFLTYFQNEAQLDKSGLPSDRFFAERPEGSVSTLKIQRTQQEDSAVYLCASSLSWVQETQYFGPGTRLLVL.

The chain couples TRBV24-1 to TRBJ1-3; the D gene is possibly TRBD1 (5 bases). The V end lost 3 bases, the J end lost 0 bases, and 14 bases lay between the germline ends. CDR3 length: 17 residues. The germline CDR1 and CDR2 sequences are KGHDR and SFDVKD. This chain's CDR3 is CATSDGAGPGSGNTIYF. CDR3 DNA: TGTGCCACCAGTGATGGGGCGGGACCTGGCTCTGGAAACACCATATATTTT.

The rearrangement joins TRBV6-5 to TRBJ2-2; D may match TRBD1 or TRBD2 (6 bases each). The CDR3 is 15 residues long. V was cut by 7 bases and J by 6 bases, with 18 bases left in between. Germline CDR1 and CDR2: MNHEY and SVGAGI. The DNA of the CDR3 is TGTGCCAGCACCCCGAGGGGGGTGGGCCCCGGGGAGCTGTTTTTT. Amino acid sequence: CASTPRGVGPGELFF.

The chain recombines TRBV19 with TRBJ1-1; 7 nucleotides agree with TRBD1. This CDR3 contains 12 residues. V lost 5 bases and J lost 9; bases outside the gene matches: 6. CDR1 LNHDA and CDR2 SQIVND come from the germline V gene (reference sequence). CDR3 DNA: TGTGCCAGTAGTCGCGACAGGGAGAAAGCTTTCTTT. Residues: CASSRDREKAFF.

The chain carries TRBV7-2 and TRBJ1-6; TRBD1 matches 7 bases. The V and J ends lost 5 bases and 8 bases, in that order; junction bases with no gene match: 6. The CDR3 is 14 amino acids. Germline CDR1 and CDR2: SGHTA and FQGNSA. In DNA, the CDR3 is TGTGCCAGCAGCCTAACAGGGGTGCATTCACCCCTCCACTTT. Its translation is CASSLTGVHSPLHF.

This clone was observed a single time. The chain employs TRBV7-6 and TRBJ1-3, with unresolved D. V lost 0 bases, J lost 0 bases, and 15 bases lay in between. CDR3 length equals 18 residues. CDR1 is SGHVS and CDR2 is FNYEAQ in the germline V gene. The CDR3 coding sequence is TGTGCCAGCAGCTTAGCGGGTGTCAGGATGATCTCTGGAAACACCATATATTTT. It is translated as CASSLAGVRMISGNTIYF. Full variable domain (rest looked up from reference TRBV7-6 and TRBJ1-3): GAGVSQSPRYKVTKRGQDVALRCDPISGHVSLYWYRQALGQGPEFLTYFNYEAQQDKSGLPNDRFSAERPEGSISTLTIQRTEQRDSAMYRCASSLAGVRMISGNTIYFGEGSWLTVV.

The chain employs TRBV18 and TRBJ2-3; D not resolved. The CDR3 is 12 amino acids. CDR1 KGHSH and CDR2 LQKENI come from the germline V gene. V lost 2 bases to trimming and J lost 5 bases, with 5 bases between them. Written as DNA, the CDR3 is TGTGCCAGCTCACCAGTAGGAGATACGCAGTATTTT. Protein: CASSPVGDTQYF.

CDR3 nucleotide sequence: TGTGCCAGCAGCCAATACTGGGGAGAAGGTAACTATGGCTACACCTTC. This translates into CASSQYWGEGNYGYTF. The chain links TRBV6-8 to TRBJ1-2, with D unclear. The CDR3 has 16 amino acids. Looked up from germline, CDR1 is MNHGY and CDR2 is SAAAGT. V was clipped by 6 bases and J by 1 base, with 18 bases between them.

This sequence joins TRBV4-2 and TRBJ2-7, with D unclear. V was pared by 2 bases and J by 3 bases, with 11 bases between. This CDR3 is built from 14 residues. CDR1 is LGHNA and CDR2 is YNFKEQ in the germline V gene. This CDR3 reads CASSQTASSYEQYF. CDR3 nucleotide sequence: TGTGCCAGCAGCCAAACGGCATCGAGCTACGAGCAGTACTTC.

This clone was counted once. The chain couples TRBV3-1 (or the pseudogene TRBV3-2) to TRBJ1-2, with D unclear. CDR3 length: 15 residues. The germline gives CDR1 LGHDT, CDR2 YNNKEL (reference sequence). Trimming removed 1 base at V and 0 bases at J, with 9 bases between. This chain's CDR3 is CASSQGLTPNYGYTF. In DNA, the CDR3 is TGTGCCAGCAGCCAAGGTCTCACTCCTAACTATGGCTACACCTTC.

CDR3 sequence: CALGPQWETAEAFF. CDR3 nucleotides: TGTGCCTTGGGGCCACAGTGGGAGACTGCTGAAGCTTTCTTT. The chain carries TRBV6-5 and TRBJ1-1; tentative D call: TRBD1 (5 bases). There are 14 residues in the CDR3. V was cut by 11 bases and J by 6 bases, with 22 bases left in between. CDR1 is MNHEY, CDR2 SVGAGI, per germline.